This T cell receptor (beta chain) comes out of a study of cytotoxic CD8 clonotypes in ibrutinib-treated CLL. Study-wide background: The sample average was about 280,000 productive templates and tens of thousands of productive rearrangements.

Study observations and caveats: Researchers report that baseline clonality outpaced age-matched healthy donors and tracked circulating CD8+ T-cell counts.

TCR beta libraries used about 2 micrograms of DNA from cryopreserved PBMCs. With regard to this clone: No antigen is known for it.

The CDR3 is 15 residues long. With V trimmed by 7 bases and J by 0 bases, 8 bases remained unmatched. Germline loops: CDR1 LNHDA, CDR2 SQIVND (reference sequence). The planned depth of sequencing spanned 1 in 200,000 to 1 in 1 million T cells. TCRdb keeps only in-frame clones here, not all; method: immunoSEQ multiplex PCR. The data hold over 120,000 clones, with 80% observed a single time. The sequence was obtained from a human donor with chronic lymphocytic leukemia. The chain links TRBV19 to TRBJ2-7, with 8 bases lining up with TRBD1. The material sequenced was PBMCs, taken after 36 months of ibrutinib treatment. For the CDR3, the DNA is TGTGCCAGTACCGGGACAGGTGAGAGCTCCTACGAGCAGTACTTC. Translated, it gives CASTGTGESSYEQYF.